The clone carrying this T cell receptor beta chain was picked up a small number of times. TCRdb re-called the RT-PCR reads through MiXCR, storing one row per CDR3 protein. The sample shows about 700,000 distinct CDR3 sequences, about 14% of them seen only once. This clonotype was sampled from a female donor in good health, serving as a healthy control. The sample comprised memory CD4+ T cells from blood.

CDR3 region: CSAPREILLADTQYF. In nucleotides, the CDR3 is TGCAGTGCGCCTCGGGAGATACTGCTGGCAGATACGCAGTATTTT. V is TRBV20-1 and J is TRBJ2-3; D is perhaps TRBD2 (6 bases). Trimming shortened V by 6 bases and J by 4 bases, and 20 bases separated the two germline ends. The CDR3 sequence is 15 residues long. CDR1 DFQATT and CDR2 SNEGSKA come from the germline V gene (reference sequence).